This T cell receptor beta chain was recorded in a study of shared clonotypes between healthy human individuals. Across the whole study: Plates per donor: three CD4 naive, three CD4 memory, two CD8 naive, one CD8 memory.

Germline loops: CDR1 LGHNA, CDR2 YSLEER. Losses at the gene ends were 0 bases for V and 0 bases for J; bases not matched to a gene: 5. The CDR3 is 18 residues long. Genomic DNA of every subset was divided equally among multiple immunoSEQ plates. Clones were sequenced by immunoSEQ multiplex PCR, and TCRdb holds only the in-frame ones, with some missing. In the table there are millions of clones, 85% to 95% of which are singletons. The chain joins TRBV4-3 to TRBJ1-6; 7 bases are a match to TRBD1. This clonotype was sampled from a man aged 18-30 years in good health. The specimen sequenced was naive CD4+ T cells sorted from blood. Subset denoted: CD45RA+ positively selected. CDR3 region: CASSQEWDSSSYNSPLHF. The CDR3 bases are TGCGCCAGCAGCCAAGAATGGGACAGTAGCTCCTATAATTCACCCCTCCACTTT.